This T cell receptor (beta chain) appears in the sequencing data of a study of T cell responses to AZD1222 COVID-19 vaccine. The germline gives CDR1 SGHTA, CDR2 FQGNSA. CDR3 length: 13 residues. V was clipped by 3 bases and J by 13 bases; unmatched bases: 9. This clone was observed a single time. What it recognizes is unknown. Regarding the study as a whole: With dominance at 160-218 and 743-854, vaccine-associated CD4 TCRs spanned spike. The donor cohort was predominantly white British with a female majority, and clonal diversity may have been underestimated.

Method: immunoSEQ multiplex PCR; TCRdb's copy keeps in-frame clones and lacks some. The sample contains 120,000 to 150,000 clones, roughly 90% of which appear only once. The rearrangement joins TRBV7-2 to TRBJ2-1; 7 bases are shared with TRBD2. The clonotype comes from an adult in good health. The sample consisted of peripheral blood, taken on day 0 of AZD1222 vaccination. CDR3 in DNA: TGTGCCAGCAGCTTCAAGGGCAGCGGGATTCAGTTCTTC. As protein: CASSFKGSGIQFF.